This passage covers 10 T cell receptor beta chains from one sample sequenced in a study of metastatic and nonmetastatic thyroid tumors. TCRdb re-clonotyped the PCR reads via MiXCR. Of 15,000 to 20,000 clones listed, more than 20% are singletons. Treatment of any kind had been given to no patient before thyroid surgery. The sequenced sample was adjacent normal tissue. These receptors were obtained from a female donor with papillary thyroid cancer or a benign thyroid nodule (not recorded which). Some clones in this sample may be carry-over from other donors' samples.

The chain is built from TRBV20-1 and TRBJ2-3; 7 bases are shared with TRBD1. The junction had 5 bases not matched to a gene; V was cut back by 0 bases and J by 8 bases. Per germline, CDR1 DFQATT and CDR2 SNEGSKA (reference sequence). The CDR3 is 13 residues long. The CDR3 reads CSAREQGFGTQYF. CDR3 nucleotides: TGCAGTGCTAGAGAACAGGGGTTCGGTACGCAGTATTTT.

V is TRBV9 and J is TRBJ2-7; 11 bases fit TRBD2. Per the germline V gene, CDR1 is SGDLS and CDR2 is YYNGEE. This CDR3 is 15 amino acids long. With 0 bases clipped from V and 8 bases from J, the junction kept 7 bases outside the gene matches. In DNA form, the CDR3 reads TGTGCCAGCAGCGTAGGTGATAGCGGGAGGGCCAAGCAGTACTTC. As protein: CASSVGDSGRAKQYF.

The sample holds a few counts of this clone. The rearrangement links TRBV19 to TRBJ1-2; D might be TRBD1 (5 bases). Between the trimmed V and J ends, which lost 0 bases and 4 bases, there was a span of 9 bases. The CDR3 is 14 residues long. The germline gives CDR1 LNHDA, CDR2 SQIVND (reference sequence). Here the CDR3 DNA reads TGTGCCAGTAGTATAGAATCAGGGACCTATGGCTACACCTTC. The encoded protein is CASSIESGTYGYTF.

The sample holds a few counts of this clone. This rearrangement joins TRBV28 to TRBJ2-1, with D perhaps matching TRBD1 or TRBD2 (7 bases each). CDR1 MDHEN and CDR2 SYDVKM come from the germline V gene. CDR3 length: 19 residues. V was cut by 6 bases and J by 0 bases, with 24 bases left in between. The CDR3 sequence is CASSSSGGAPLSSYNEQFF. As DNA, the CDR3 is TGTGCCAGCAGCTCCTCAGGGGGGGCTCCCTTGAGCTCCTACAATGAGCAGTTCTTC.

The V gene is TRBV24-1, the J gene TRBJ2-7; the match to TRBD1 covers 8 bases. Germline CDR1 KGHDR, CDR2 SFDVKD. Trimming at V came to 6 bases and at J to 1 base, leaving 1 base not matched to a gene. The CDR3 loop spans 13 amino acids. CDR3 residues: CATSRTGSYEQYF. CDR3 sequence (DNA): TGTGCCACCAGTAGGACAGGGTCCTACGAGCAGTACTTC.

The J gene is TRBJ1-3, the V gene TRBV20-1; the D is unclear. This CDR3 region has 12 residues. Germline loops: CDR1 DFQATT, CDR2 SNEGSKA (reference sequence). With 4 bases removed from V and 1 base from J, the gap between germline ends came to 5 bases. This CDR3 is CSATYSGNTIYF. CDR3 in DNA: TGCAGTGCTACTTATTCTGGAAACACCATATATTTT.

This clone was seen a few times. The chain links TRBV6-1 to TRBJ1-1; D gene uncertain. The CDR3 has 12 amino acids. V was cut by 8 bases and J by 0 bases, with 7 bases left in between. The germline CDR1 and CDR2 sequences are MNHNS and SASEGT. CDR3 sequence reads: CASGEMNTEAFF. The CDR3 region has the DNA TGTGCCAGCGGAGAGATGAACACTGAAGCTTTCTTT.

This clone turned up a few times. Compared with germline, one end of the junction differs, possibly owing to a read error. Other DNA variants within this sample encode the same CDR3. This rearrangement joins TRBV6-1 to TRBJ2-7, with TRBD1 matching 7 bases. This CDR3 is built from 17 residues. The germline CDR1 and CDR2 sequences are MNHNS and SASEGT. The CDR3 sequence: CASSEAPDRPSSYEQYF. DNA for the CDR3: TGCGCCAGCAGTGAAGCGCCGGACAGGCCTTCTTCCTACGAGCAGTACTTC.

V usage is TRBV7-9 and J usage is TRBJ1-1, with D hard to call. Per germline, CDR1 SEHNR and CDR2 FQNEAQ (reference sequence). V was shortened by 1 base and J by 7 bases, with 13 bases between the two germline ends. This CDR3 comprises 14 residues. The DNA for the CDR3 is TGTGCCAGCAGCTTAGTCCCCGGGATAATTGAAGCTTTCTTT. Protein: CASSLVPGIIEAFF.

The chain joins TRBV11-1 to TRBJ2-3; maybe TRBD1 (8 bases). The CDR3 is 16 amino acids. Germline loops: CDR1 SGHAT, CDR2 FQDESV (reference sequence). The ends were cut back, 5 bases at V and 7 bases at J, with 22 bases in the middle. The CDR3 sequence is CASSATGGQGHHTQYF. CDR3 coding DNA: TGTGCCAGCAGCGCCACGGGAGGACAGGGTCATCATACGCAGTATTTT.